A selection of T cell receptor beta chains follows, all from one sample in a study of shared clonotypes between healthy human individuals. The data were produced by immunoSEQ multiplex PCR, yet TCRdb's version contains in-frame clones alone and is incomplete. The sample has over 750,000 clones, just over 95% seen once. Sequencing input: naive CD8+ T cells sorted from blood. Every receptor here comes from a man aged 25-40 years in good health. The CDR3 runs from the conserved cysteine through the conserved F or W. The D gene is left open where the match is weak. The listing skips clone size in some rows; elsewhere it reads once, few, many or a size class.

>15|-|TRBJ1-5|-|TRBV16
TGTGCCAGCAGCCAATCCGAGGGGGGCTATCAGCCCCAGCATTTT
CASSQSEGGYQPQHF
>15|-|TRBJ1-5|-|TRBV7-2
TGTGCCAGCAGCCCCGAAGGATATAGCAATCAGCCCCAGCATTTT
CASSPEGYSNQPQHF
>15|-|TRBJ2-1|TRBD2|TRBV28
TGTGCCAGCAGTTTTCTAGCGGGAGGGAACAATGAGCAGTTCTTC
CASSFLAGGNNEQFF
>14|-|TRBJ2-7|TRBD1|TRBV7-9
TGTGCCAGCAGCTTAGCAGGGGGCGCGTACGAGCAGTACTTC
CASSLAGGAYEQYF
>12|-|TRBJ2-3|TRBD1|TRBV6-5
TGTGCCAGCACCACAGGGGGAGATACGCAGTATTTT
CASTTGGDTQYF
>16|-|TRBJ1-5|TRBD1|TRBV25-1
TGTGCCAGCAGTGACGACAGGGTGGTAGCAGATCAGCCCCAGCATTTT
CASSDDRVVADQPQHF
>16|-|TRBJ2-1|TRBD2|TRBV9
TGTGCCAGCAGCCCGGGACTAGCGGCATCCTACAATGAGCAGTTCTTC
CASSPGLAASYNEQFF
>14|-|TRBJ2-7|TRBD2|TRBV7-6
TGTGCCACCAAACTAGCGACGTACTCCTACGAGCAGTACTTC
CATKLATYSYEQYF
>16|-|TRBJ2-1|-|TRBV11-2
TGTGCCAGCAGCTTACTGGAACGGGGACCCTACAATGAGCAGTTCTTC
CASSLLERGPYNEQFF
>15|-|TRBJ2-1|TRBD1|TRBV5-1
TGCGCCAGCAGCAAAACACCGGGACAGGGTAATGAGCAGTTCTTC
CASSKTPGQGNEQFF
>15|-|TRBJ1-2|-|TRBV27
TGTGCCAGCAGTTTATCGAGGGAGGGCGCAGGTGGCTACACCTTC
CASSLSREGAGGYTF
>18|-|TRBJ2-7|-|TRBV5-5
TGTGCCAGCAGCCTTTCGTCAAGCAGCGGACAGCTATCCTACGAGCAGTACTTC
CASSLSSSSGQLSYEQYF
>15|-|TRBJ2-7|-|TRBV7-9
TGTGCCAGCAGCTCGGTTACAGGGAACTCCTACGAGCAGTACTTC
CASSSVTGNSYEQYF
>16|-|TRBJ2-5|TRBD2|TRBV10-3
TGTGCCATCAGTGAGCCCGGGACTAGCGGGAGGGTGACCCAGTACTTC
CAISEPGTSGRVTQYF
>15|-|TRBJ2-5|-|TRBV6-6
TGTGCCAGCAGAGACCTGGGGGGCGGGAGCGAGACCCAGTACTTC
CASRDLGGGSETQYF
>12|-|TRBJ1-2|-|TRBV5-1
TGCGCCAGCATGGGAACAGGGAATGGCTACACCTTC
CASMGTGNGYTF
>15|-|TRBJ2-7|-|TRBV7-9
TGTGCCAGCAGCCCCCGGACGCAAACAACCTACGAGCAGTACTTC
CASSPRTQTTYEQYF
>15|-|TRBJ2-3|-|TRBV7-3
TGTGCCAGCAGCCAACTGGAAGCAGGCTGGGATACGCAGTATTTT
CASSQLEAGWDTQYF
>13|-|TRBJ2-6|-|TRBV29-1
TGCAGCGTCCTAGGTACTGGGGCCAACGTCCTGACTTTC
CSVLGTGANVLTF
>16|-|TRBJ2-7|-|TRBV7-9
TGTGCCAGCAGCTTAATCGTAACCGGGGGAAGGGACGAGCAGTACTTC
CASSLIVTGGRDEQYF
>15|once|TRBJ2-1|-|TRBV28
TGTGCCAGCAGTTATCAGGTTAGCTCCTACAATGAGCAGTTCTTC
CASSYQVSSYNEQFF
>11|-|TRBJ1-2|-|TRBV2
TGTGCCAGCATTCGCGATGAGGCACGCACCTTC
CASIRDEARTF
>14|-|TRBJ1-1|-|TRBV28
TGTGCCAGCAGTAAAAGAAGTACTAACACTGAAGCTTTCTTT
CASSKRSTNTEAFF
>19|-|TRBJ2-2|TRBD2|TRBV10-3
TGTGCCATCAGTGATGAAATCTATAGCGGGAGGGCACTAGCCGGGGAGCTGTTTTTT
CAISDEIYSGRALAGELFF
>11|-|TRBJ2-7|-|TRBV2
TGTGCCACCCTAACCAACTACGAGCAGTACTTC
CATLTNYEQYF
>15|-|TRBJ2-7|TRBD1|TRBV6-6
TGTGCCAGCAGCCGCCTAATTGGACAGGTCTCCGAGCAGTACTTC
CASSRLIGQVSEQYF
>15|-|TRBJ2-6|-|TRBV7-9
TGTGCCAGCAGCTTCAAGGGTCCAGGGGCCAACGTCCTGACTTTC
CASSFKGPGANVLTF